A single sample is the source of the 7 T cell receptor beta chains below, sequenced in a study of T cells in localized non-small cell lung cancer. Produced via immunoSEQ multiplex PCR; TCRdb's table is partial and in-frame only. The sample has over 70,000 clones, roughly 93% seen once. This specimen consisted of PBMCs, obtained before any cancer treatment. Source of these receptors: a woman aged 35 to 69 with stage II squamous cell lung carcinoma.

The rearrangement uses TRBV11-2 and TRBJ2-1; 14 bases fit TRBD2. The CDR3 runs 18 residues. Losses at the gene ends were 5 bases for V and 8 bases for J; bases not matched to a gene: 14. The germline V gene has CDR1 SGHAT and CDR2 FQNNGV. The CDR3 bases are TGTGCCAGCAGCCTAAACACTGGGACTAGCGGGAGTGTGTATGAGCAGTTCTTC. Translating gives CASSLNTGTSGSVYEQFF.

DNA for the CDR3: TGTGCCAGCAGTTCCGGGGCAAAGGGCTACACCTTC. This codes for CASSSGAKGYTF. The rearrangement joins TRBV6-5 to TRBJ1-2; maybe TRBD1 (5 bases). The CDR3 is 12 residues long. With 4 bases removed from V and 8 bases from J, the gap between germline ends came to 11 bases. The V gene's germline CDR1 is MNHEY and CDR2 SVGAGI.

This rearrangement joins TRBV6-1 to TRBJ2-6; D uncertain. Trimming pared 3 bases from V and 2 bases from J, leaving 5 bases between. The CDR3 is made up of 14 amino acids. Germline V gene sequence: CDR1 MNHNS, CDR2 SASEGT. The CDR3 bases are TGTGCCAGCAGTGATGGGGCTGGGGCCAACGTCCTGACTTTC. This sequence encodes CASSDGAGANVLTF.

This clone was detected only a few times. V and J are TRBV6-4 and TRBJ2-2; a weak D match, TRBD1 (6 bases). Germline CDR1 and CDR2: MRHNA and SNTAGT. V was shortened by 8 bases and J by 6 bases, with 13 bases between the two germline ends. The CDR3 is 13 residues long. CDR3 coding DNA: TGTGCCAGCCTGGGGGCCAGGTCCGGGGAGCTGTTTTTT. This sequence encodes CASLGARSGELFF.

In its sample, this clone was seen once. This chain uses TRBV5-1 with TRBJ2-5; 10 nucleotides agree with TRBD2. V gave up 3 bases and J gave up 7 bases; unmatched junction bases: 12. The CDR3 covers 16 residues. The germline gives CDR1 SGHRS, CDR2 YFSETQ. The CDR3 loop reads CASSSLLAGTGMTQYF. The CDR3 region has the DNA TGCGCCAGCAGCTCGCTACTAGCGGGGACGGGGATGACCCAGTACTTC.

The chain recombines TRBV5-6 with TRBJ1-5; D is perhaps TRBD1 (6 bases). This CDR3 is built from 15 residues. CDR1 SGHDT and CDR2 YYEEEE come from the germline V gene. V lost 4 bases, J lost 5 bases, and 16 bases lay in between. The CDR3 DNA is TGTGCCAGCAGCCAACAGGGTTTTTTCGATCAGCCCCAGCATTTT. This encodes CASSQQGFFDQPQHF.

CDR3 in amino acids: CASSNGGGQPQHF. CDR3 bases: TGTGCCAGCAGCAATGGGGGCGGCCAGCCCCAGCATTTT. This chain uses TRBV4-2 with TRBJ1-5, with D possibly matching TRBD1 (6 bases). V was pared by 5 bases and J by 7 bases, with 12 bases between. Germline V gives CDR1 LGHNA, CDR2 YNFKEQ. This CDR3 comprises 13 residues.